Each of the 29 T cell receptor beta chains below was sequenced from the same sample in a study of T cells in Graves' hyperthyroidism and ophthalmopathy. Authors of the study amplified TCR beta CDR3 regions from RNA transcripts. The TCR CDR3 was amplified in a first-round RT-PCR using the HTBI primer set. In TCRdb, the multiplex PCR reads were re-called with MiXCR into one record per CDR3 protein. The data contain 450,000 to 600,000 distinct CDR3 sequences, about 15% of them seen just once; the ten biggest clones take up about 15%. Material: blood. The receptor set was obtained from a woman between 40 and 55 years old with Graves' hyperthyroidism.

This clonotype was found many times. The rearrangement joins TRBV24-1 to TRBJ1-1, with TRBD1 as a possible D gene (6 bases). Trimming removed 3 bases from V and 6 bases from J, with 13 bases in between. The germline V gene encodes CDR1 KGHDR and CDR2 SFDVKD. The CDR3 contains 14 residues. DNA for the CDR3: TGTGCCACCAGTGATGCGGGGGGCGGCTCTGAAGCTTTCTTT. It is translated as CATSDAGGGSEAFF.

This clonotype has at least ten counts. This chain links TRBV27 with TRBJ2-5; D is perhaps TRBD2 (6 bases). Trimming stripped 3 bases from V and 5 bases from J, with 16 bases between. CDR1 is MNHEY, CDR2 SMNVEV, per germline (reference sequence). The CDR3 sequence is 15 residues long. CDR3: CASSFLGLGRETQYF. The CDR3 bases are TGTGCCAGCAGTTTCTTGGGACTGGGGCGGGAGACCCAGTACTTC.

The chain recombines TRBV24-1 with TRBJ2-1, with a weak D call TRBD2 (5 bases). CDR1 KGHDR and CDR2 SFDVKD come from the germline V gene. The CDR3 runs to 16 residues. Trimming removed 5 bases at V and 7 bases at J, with 20 bases between. The CDR3 spells CATSGSGSPVGNEQFF. The CDR3 region has the DNA TGTGCCACCAGTGGCTCGGGATCGCCGGTGGGGAATGAGCAGTTCTTC.

This clonotype was observed at least ten times. V is TRBV28 and J is TRBJ2-7; 8 bases agree with TRBD1. J lost 0 bases, V lost 6 bases, and 4 bases had no gene match. Germline lookup yields CDR1 MDHEN and CDR2 SYDVKM. The CDR3 loop spans 14 amino acids. CDR3 sequence: CASRGDRSSYEQYF. CDR3 DNA sequence: TGTGCCAGCAGAGGGGACAGGTCCTCCTACGAGCAGTACTTC.

This clonotype was counted many times. This sequence joins TRBV30 and TRBJ2-5; possibly TRBD1 for D (5 bases). V lost 2 bases, J lost 7 bases, and 11 bases lay in between. The CDR3 contains 12 residues. In germline, CDR1 is GTSNPN, CDR2 SVGIG (reference sequence). CDR3 DNA: TGTGCCTGGAGTTCATCCAGGGTGACCCAGTACTTC. Encoded protein: CAWSSSRVTQYF.

This clonotype has a handful of counts. The gene calls are TRBV24-1 and TRBJ2-1; 12 bases map to TRBD2. The CDR3 is made up of 16 amino acids. Germline values: CDR1 KGHDR, CDR2 SFDVKD. Losses at the gene ends were 7 bases for V and 7 bases for J; bases not matched to a gene: 10. CDR3 sequence: CATSPGLAGTHNEQFF. CDR3 sequence (DNA): TGTGCCACCAGCCCCGGACTAGCGGGAACGCATAATGAGCAGTTCTTC.

This clonotype was recorded at least ten times. V gene TRBV18 combines with J gene TRBJ1-1; D remains ambiguous. The germline CDR1 and CDR2 sequences are KGHSH and LQKENI. This CDR3 region has 14 residues. Trimming stripped 2 bases from V and 4 bases from J, with 11 bases between. The CDR3 DNA is TGTGCCAGCTCACCAACCCGGGTGAGCACTGAAGCTTTCTTT. Protein product: CASSPTRVSTEAFF.

The sample holds many counts of this clonotype. V is TRBV27 and J is TRBJ2-7; a possible D gene is TRBD1 (5 bases). Looked up from germline, CDR1 is MNHEY and CDR2 is SMNVEV (reference sequence). This CDR3 comprises 14 residues. Trimming took off 8 bases at V and 3 bases at J, with 17 bases between the two ends. The CDR3 reads CASSSSRVVYEQYF. For the CDR3, the DNA is TGTGCCAGCTCTTCCTCCAGGGTAGTCTACGAGCAGTACTTC.

This clonotype has a handful of counts. The V call is TRBV7-9, the J call TRBJ1-5, with 7 bases aligning to TRBD1. CDR3 length: 16 amino acids. V lost 1 base and J lost 1; bases outside the gene matches: 4. The germline V gene encodes CDR1 SEHNR and CDR2 FQNEAQ (reference sequence). CDR3 sequence: CASSLGSTGSNQPQHF. In DNA, the CDR3 is TGTGCCAGCAGCTTAGGGTCGACAGGGAGCAATCAGCCCCAGCATTTT.

This clonotype was picked up many times. The chain employs TRBV5-1 and TRBJ2-1, with a weak D call TRBD2 (5 bases). Germline loops: CDR1 SGHRS, CDR2 YFSETQ. CDR3 length: 15 amino acids. V was clipped by 0 bases and J by 7 bases, with 14 bases between them. CDR3 sequence reads: CASSLAGNPGNEQFF. The CDR3 DNA reads TGCGCCAGCAGCTTGGCGGGGAATCCAGGTAATGAGCAGTTCTTC.

Many counts were recorded for this clonotype. V usage is TRBV7-9 and J usage is TRBJ2-5; tentatively, D is TRBD1 or TRBD2 (5 bases each). The CDR3 is 14 residues long. V was shortened by 0 bases and J by 5 bases, with 10 bases between the two germline ends. Germline loops: CDR1 SEHNR, CDR2 FQNEAQ (reference sequence). The CDR3 protein is CASSLAPGLETQYF. The CDR3 nucleotides are TGTGCCAGCAGCTTAGCGCCGGGGCTCGAGACCCAGTACTTC. Supplemented by reference TRBV7-9 and TRBJ2-5, the full variable domain reads DTGVSQNPRHKITKRGQNVTFRCDPISEHNRLYWYRQTLGQGPEFLTYFQNEAQLEKSRLLSDRFSAERPKGSFSTLEIQRTEQGDSAMYLCASSLAPGLETQYFGPGTRLLVL.

The table lists this clonotype with a few counts. The genes are TRBV5-1 and TRBJ1-2, with TRBD1 matching 8 bases. The CDR3 spans 17 residues. With V trimmed by 4 bases and J by 6 bases, 17 bases remained unmatched. From germline, CDR1 is SGHRS and CDR2 YFSETQ. The DNA for the CDR3 is TGCGCCAGCAGCACCGGACAGGGAATTGGCGGGCCTGATGGCTACACCTTC. Translation gives CASSTGQGIGGPDGYTF.

This chain links TRBV19 with TRBJ1-2; TRBD1 might be the D (5 bases). The germline V and J ends were trimmed by 3 bases and 7 bases, with 15 bases remaining between them. Per germline, CDR1 LNHDA and CDR2 SQIVND (reference sequence). This CDR3 is built from 14 residues. The CDR3: CASSMPRPGLGYTF. As DNA, the CDR3 is TGTGCCAGTAGTATGCCCCGACCAGGGCTTGGCTACACCTTC.

V gene TRBV29-1 combines with J gene TRBJ2-3, with unresolved D. Germline loops: CDR1 SQVTM, CDR2 ANQGSEA. V gave up 2 bases and J gave up 2 bases, with 8 bases separating them. The CDR3 totals 13 residues. CDR3 protein: CSVELSVTDTQYF. Written as DNA, the CDR3 is TGCAGCGTTGAATTGTCTGTCACAGATACGCAGTATTTT.

This clonotype appeared a few times. The chain employs TRBV20-1 and TRBJ1-1; D is unresolved. Trimming cost V 3 bases and J 6 bases, with 11 bases left between them. CDR1 is DFQATT, CDR2 SNEGSKA, per germline (reference sequence). This CDR3 comprises 12 residues. The CDR3 DNA follows: TGCAGTGCTAGCCGGGGTTTAGCTGAAGCTTTCTTT. This sequence encodes CSASRGLAEAFF.

This clonotype was counted between two and nine times. This sequence joins TRBV20-1 and TRBJ2-3, with 9 bases that match TRBD2. Per germline, CDR1 DFQATT and CDR2 SNEGSKA (reference sequence). With V trimmed by 4 bases and J by 0 bases, 11 bases remained unmatched. The CDR3 has 17 amino acids. CDR3 bases: TGCAGTGCTAAGTTGAGTAGCGGGAGCTTCAGCACAGATACGCAGTATTTT. It yields the protein CSAKLSSGSFSTDTQYF.

There are many counts of this clonotype. The V and J genes are TRBV5-1 and TRBJ2-5; TRBD1 might be the D (5 bases). The V end was cut by 0 bases, the J end by 5 bases, with 14 bases between. The CDR3 has 15 residues. Germline CDR1 SGHRS, CDR2 YFSETQ. Here the CDR3 reads CASSLEQDYRETQYF. Here the CDR3 DNA reads TGCGCCAGCAGCTTGGAACAGGATTATCGCGAGACCCAGTACTTC.

The J gene is TRBJ2-7, the V gene TRBV3-1, with D possibly being TRBD1 (6 bases). CDR3 length: 15 residues. CDR1 is LGHDT and CDR2 is YNNKEL in the germline V gene (reference sequence). V was clipped by 2 bases and J by 6 bases, with 17 bases between them. The CDR3 protein is CASSQNGLGAGEQYF. For the CDR3, the DNA is TGTGCCAGCAGCCAAAACGGTCTGGGGGCCGGCGAGCAGTACTTC.

This clonotype was observed at least ten times. The chain recombines TRBV24-1 with TRBJ2-1; 10 bases are a match to TRBD1. This CDR3 comprises 16 residues. Germline CDR1 and CDR2: KGHDR and SFDVKD. Unmatched junction bases numbered 9, after V lost 4 bases and J lost 7 bases. CDR3 in DNA: TGTGCCACCAGTGACACGGGACAGGGGAGGAGGAATGAGCAGTTCTTC. It yields the protein CATSDTGQGRRNEQFF.

Ten or more counts support this clonotype. The V and J genes are TRBV20-1 and TRBJ1-1, with D possibly being TRBD1 (5 bases). This CDR3 is 15 amino acids long. CDR1 and CDR2 from the germline V gene are DFQATT and SNEGSKA (reference sequence). The V gene lost 1 base and the J gene lost 1 base, with 13 bases spanning the gap. The CDR3 DNA reads as TGCAGTGCTAGAGGGTCGGGGGGATGGAACACTGAAGCTTTCTTT. It codes for CSARGSGGWNTEAFF.

This clonotype has ten or more counts. This chain connects TRBV6-1 to TRBJ2-1, with 7 bases lining up with TRBD2. Unmatched junction bases numbered 12, after V lost 6 bases and J lost 10 bases. Germline V lookup: CDR1 MNHNS, CDR2 SASEGT. The CDR3 covers 14 residues. DNA of the CDR3: TGTGCCAGCAGCCCAGCGGGATCACGACGGGAGCAGTTCTTC. Its protein product is CASSPAGSRREQFF.

Many counts were recorded for this clonotype. The V gene is TRBV2, the J gene TRBJ1-2; 7 nucleotides line up with TRBD1. J was trimmed by 3 bases and V by 8 bases; bases with no gene match: 6. CDR3 length: 13 residues. From germline, CDR1 is SNHLY and CDR2 FYNNEI. The CDR3 loop is CASLGQQDYGYTF. The CDR3 region has the DNA TGTGCCAGCCTGGGACAGCAAGACTATGGCTACACCTTC.

The chain employs TRBV5-5 and TRBJ2-7, with 9 bases that match TRBD2. The J segment lost 7 bases and the V segment lost 4 bases, leaving 15 bases of the junction unmatched. Looked up from germline, CDR1 is SGHKS and CDR2 is YYEKEE (reference sequence). The CDR3 runs 16 residues. CDR3 protein: CASSPEGLAGYLEQYF. The CDR3, as DNA: TGTGCCAGCAGCCCCGAGGGGCTAGCGGGGTACTTGGAGCAGTACTTC.

In its sample, this clonotype was seen a few times. The rearrangement uses TRBV6-1 and TRBJ2-2, with TRBD1 matching over 9 bases. Trimming removed 5 bases from V and 6 bases from J; junction bases left unmatched: 4. This CDR3 region has 14 residues. CDR1 and CDR2 (germline): MNHNS, SASEGT. The CDR3 nucleotides read TGTGCCAGCAGTCGACAGGGGGGTCCCGGGGAGCTGTTTTTT. Amino acids: CASSRQGGPGELFF.

This rearrangement joins TRBV9 to TRBJ2-2; a weak D match, TRBD2 (5 bases). Trimming took off 3 bases at V and 0 bases at J, with 12 bases between the two ends. Per germline, CDR1 SGDLS and CDR2 YYNGEE. The CDR3 covers 16 residues. CDR3 in DNA: TGTGCCAGCAGCGCCCTAGGGAGCGCGAACACCGGGGAGCTGTTTTTT. It codes for CASSALGSANTGELFF.

The V call is TRBV6-1, the J call TRBJ2-5; TRBD1 agrees at 9 bases. V was pared by 6 bases and J by 6 bases, with 11 bases of the junction left unmatched. CDR1 is MNHNS and CDR2 is SASEGT in the germline V gene. The CDR3 runs 15 residues. The CDR3 loop is CASRGGQGTFKTQYF. As DNA, the CDR3 is TGTGCCAGCAGGGGGGGACAGGGAACTTTTAAGACCCAGTACTTC.

This clonotype came up many times. The chain couples TRBV28 to TRBJ1-2, with a possible D match to TRBD1 (5 bases). Germline V CDR1 and CDR2: MDHEN, SYDVKM. V was pared by 5 bases and J by 4 bases, with 23 bases between. The CDR3 is 17 amino acids. For the CDR3, the DNA is TGTGCCAGCAGTCCACGAATCAGCAGGGCTCAATCCTATGGCTACACCTTC. As protein: CASSPRISRAQSYGYTF.

As concerns this clonotype: At one boundary the junction diverges from the germline segment, which might be a read error. The chain recombines TRBV20-1 with TRBJ2-7; D not certain. Germline values: CDR1 DFQATT, CDR2 SNEGSKA (reference sequence). The CDR3 length is 13 residues. The CDR3 DNA reads TGCGGTGCCACGTCTAGGAAAATCTACGAGCAGTACTTC. This gives the protein CGATSRKIYEQYF.

This clonotype has a count of ten or more. The rearrangement uses TRBV12-3 or TRBV12-4 and TRBJ1-2; TRBD1 might be the D (6 bases). The CDR3 totals 13 residues. The ends were cut back, 6 bases at V and 8 bases at J, with 16 bases in the middle. CDR3 nucleotides: TGTGCCAGCAGACCGACAGGCTACGGGGGCTACACCTTC. It codes for CASRPTGYGGYTF.